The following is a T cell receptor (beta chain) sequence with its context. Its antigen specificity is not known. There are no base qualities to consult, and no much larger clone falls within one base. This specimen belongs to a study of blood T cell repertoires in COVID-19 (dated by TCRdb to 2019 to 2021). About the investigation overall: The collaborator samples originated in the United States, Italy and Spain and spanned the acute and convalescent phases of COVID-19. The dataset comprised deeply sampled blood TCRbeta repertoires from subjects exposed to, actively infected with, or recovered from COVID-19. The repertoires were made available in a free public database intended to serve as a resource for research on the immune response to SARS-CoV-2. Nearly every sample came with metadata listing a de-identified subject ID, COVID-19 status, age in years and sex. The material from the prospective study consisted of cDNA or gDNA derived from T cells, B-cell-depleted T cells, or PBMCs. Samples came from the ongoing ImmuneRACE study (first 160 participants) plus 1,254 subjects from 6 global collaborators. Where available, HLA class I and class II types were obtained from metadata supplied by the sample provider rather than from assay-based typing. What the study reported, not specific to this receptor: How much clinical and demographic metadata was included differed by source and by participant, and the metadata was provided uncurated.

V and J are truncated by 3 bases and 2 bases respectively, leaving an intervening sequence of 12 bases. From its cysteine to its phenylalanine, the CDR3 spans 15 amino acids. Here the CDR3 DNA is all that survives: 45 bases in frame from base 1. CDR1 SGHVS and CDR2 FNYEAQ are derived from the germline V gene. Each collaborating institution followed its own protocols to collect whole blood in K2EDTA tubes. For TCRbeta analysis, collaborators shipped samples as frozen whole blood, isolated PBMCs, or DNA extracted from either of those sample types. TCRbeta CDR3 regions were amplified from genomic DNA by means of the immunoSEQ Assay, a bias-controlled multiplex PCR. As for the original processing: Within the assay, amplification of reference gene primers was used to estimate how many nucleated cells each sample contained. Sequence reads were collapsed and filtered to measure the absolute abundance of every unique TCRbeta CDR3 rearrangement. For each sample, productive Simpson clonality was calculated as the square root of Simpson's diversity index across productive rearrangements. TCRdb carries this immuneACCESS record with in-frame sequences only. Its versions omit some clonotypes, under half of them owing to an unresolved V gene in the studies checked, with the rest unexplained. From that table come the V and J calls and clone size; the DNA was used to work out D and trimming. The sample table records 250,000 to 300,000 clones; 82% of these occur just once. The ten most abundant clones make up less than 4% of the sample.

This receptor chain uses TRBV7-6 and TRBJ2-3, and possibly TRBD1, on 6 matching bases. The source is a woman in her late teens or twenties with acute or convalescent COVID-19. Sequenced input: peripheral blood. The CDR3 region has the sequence CASSFKDRDTDTQYF. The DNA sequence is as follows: TGTGCCAGCAGCTTTAAGGACAGAGACACAGATACGCAGTATTTT.